The 31 T cell receptor beta chains below all came from one sample that was sequenced in a study of graft-versus-host responses after intestinal transplantation. Processing of graft tissue released intraepithelial and lamina propria lymphocytes. Sequencing was performed with immunoSEQ multiplex PCR; in TCRdb, only in-frame clones are kept and a portion is missing. The table records about 19,000 clones, over 65% of them present only once. Specimen: ileum tissue, collected 20 days after intestinal transplant. The receptors here all came from a human patient who received an intestinal transplant, so some T cells may come from the graft donor.

The chain carries TRBV5-6 and TRBJ2-2, with D maybe TRBD1 (6 bases). This CDR3 region has 12 residues. Germline-derived CDR1 and CDR2 are SGHDT and YYEEEE. V shed 4 bases and J shed 7 bases, with 8 bases lying between them. The CDR3 loop reads CASSEQGGELFF. The CDR3 nucleotides are TGTGCCAGCAGCGAACAGGGCGGGGAGCTGTTTTTT.

The chain combines TRBV7-6 with TRBJ2-5; TRBD2 matches 11 bases. In germline, CDR1 is SGHVS, CDR2 FNYEAQ. The CDR3 loop spans 16 amino acids. V trimming: 5 bases; J trimming: 4 bases; junction bases outside the gene matches: 9. CDR3 bases: TGTGCCAGCAGCGAAACGACTAGCGGGGTCGGAGAGACCCAGTACTTC. This gives the protein CASSETTSGVGETQYF.

This clone was observed a single time. The rearrangement uses TRBV15 and TRBJ2-3; TRBD1 matches at 7 bases. This CDR3 contains 15 residues. Germline loops: CDR1 LNHNV, CDR2 YYDKDF (reference sequence). V dropped 1 base and J dropped 4; count of bases not matched to a gene: 5. CDR3 amino acids: CATSRGQGSSDTQYF. The CDR3 DNA reads TGTGCCACCAGCAGAGGACAGGGTAGTTCAGATACGCAGTATTTT.

This clone was detected only once. The gene calls are TRBV6-5 and TRBJ2-7, with 9 nucleotides matching TRBD2. In germline, CDR1 is MNHEY, CDR2 SVGAGI. This CDR3 contains 16 residues. V was clipped by 2 bases and J by 4 bases; unmatched bases: 9. The CDR3: CASSYAPPGLAYEQYF. For the CDR3, the DNA is TGTGCCAGCAGTTACGCCCCCCCGGGACTAGCTTACGAGCAGTACTTC.

This clone was recorded once. The chain recombines TRBV6-1 with TRBJ2-3; D not resolved. The CDR3 runs to 12 residues. The V end lost 6 bases, the J end lost 4 bases, and 8 bases lay between the germline ends. Germline V gene data show CDR1 as MNHNS and CDR2 as SASEGT. CDR3 region: CASSVCPDTQYF. The CDR3 DNA is TGTGCCAGCAGCGTTTGTCCAGATACGCAGTATTTT.

V usage is TRBV2 and J usage is TRBJ1-2; TRBD1 is a possible D gene (6 bases). The V gene's germline CDR1 is SNHLY and CDR2 FYNNEI. Trimming took 6 bases from V and 4 from J, leaving 18 bases between them. CDR3 size: 15 residues. DNA of the CDR3: TGTGCCAGCAGGGTACCCTCGGGACAACTCTATGGCTACACCTTC. This gives the protein CASRVPSGQLYGYTF.

The chain carries TRBV6-5 and TRBJ2-1, with 11 bases lining up with TRBD2. Germline V CDR1 and CDR2: MNHEY, SVGAGI. This CDR3 comprises 15 residues. J was trimmed by 6 bases and V by 4 bases; bases with no gene match: 5. The CDR3 nucleotides read TGTGCCAGCAGTTTAGGGACTAGCGGATGCAATGAGCAGTTCTTC. Translated, it gives CASSLGTSGCNEQFF.

This clone is a singleton in its sample. The rearrangement links TRBV29-1 to TRBJ1-6; maybe TRBD1 (5 bases). Trimming cost V 7 bases and J 0 bases, with 13 bases left between them. CDR1 SQVTM and CDR2 ANQGSEA come from the germline V gene. The CDR3 consists of 15 residues. CDR3 protein: CSAAGKSSYNSPLHF. The CDR3 nucleotides are TGCAGCGCCGCAGGGAAAAGCTCCTATAATTCACCCCTCCACTTT.

The chain joins TRBV28 to TRBJ1-1, with a weak D call TRBD1 (5 bases). The V and J ends lost 3 bases and 1 base respectively, with 15 bases between them. This CDR3 region has 16 residues. Germline CDR1 is MDHEN and CDR2 is SYDVKM. In DNA form, the CDR3 reads TGTGCCAGCAGTTTGTTGTCGGAGGGGAAGAACACTGAAGCTTTCTTT. It encodes CASSLLSEGKNTEAFF.

This clone came up once. The chain couples TRBV4-2 to TRBJ2-1, with 8 bases aligning to TRBD2. CDR3 size: 14 residues. Germline loops: CDR1 LGHNA, CDR2 YNFKEQ. V gave up 3 bases and J gave up 11 bases; unmatched junction bases: 9. The CDR3 DNA follows: TGTGCCAGCAGCCAGCAGCTGGCGGGGGGTAAGCAGTTCTTC. Translating gives CASSQQLAGGKQFF.

CDR3 sequence: CASSIGGRNIQYF. The DNA of the CDR3 is TGTGCCAGTAGTATAGGTGGGAGGAACATTCAGTACTTC. This chain links TRBV19 with TRBJ2-4; possibly TRBD2 for D (6 bases). V lost 1 base and J lost 7, with 8 bases in between. This CDR3 has 13 amino acids. Germline V gene lookup returns CDR1 LNHDA and CDR2 SQIVND (reference sequence).

The gene calls are TRBV7-2 and TRBJ1-2; TRBD1 agrees at 8 bases. Germline V lookup: CDR1 SGHTA, CDR2 FQGNSA. V gave up 6 bases and J gave up 8 bases; unmatched junction bases: 11. There are 14 residues in the CDR3. In DNA, the CDR3 is TGTGCCAGCAGGTCAAAGACCCCAGGGGGCGGCTACACCTTC. The encoded protein is CASRSKTPGGGYTF. Together with reference TRBV7-2 and TRBJ1-2, the CDR3 gives the full variable domain: GAGVSQSPSNKVTEKGKDVELRCDPISGHTALYWYRQSLGQGLEFLIYFQGNSAPDKSGLPSDRFSAERTGGSVSTLTIQRTQQEDSAVYLCASRSKTPGGGYTFGSGTRLTVV.

The chain is built from TRBV7-6 and TRBJ2-7; D remains unclear. CDR1 and CDR2 (germline): SGHVS, FNYEAQ. The V end lost 0 bases, the J end lost 6 bases, and 12 bases lay between the germline ends. The CDR3 sequence is 14 residues long. CDR3 protein: CASSLADGRGEQYF. The CDR3 region has the DNA TGTGCCAGCAGCTTAGCTGATGGAAGAGGCGAGCAGTACTTC.

The gene calls are TRBV9 and TRBJ2-2; 9 bases align to TRBD1. Germline values: CDR1 SGDLS, CDR2 YYNGEE. This CDR3 spans 16 amino acids. V shed 3 bases, J shed 6 bases, and the junction held 9 bases outside the gene matches. CDR3: CASSGPGQGFAGELFF. In DNA form, the CDR3 reads TGTGCCAGCAGCGGCCCGGGACAGGGTTTCGCCGGGGAGCTGTTTTTT.

This clone has a handful of counts. CDR3 DNA sequence: TGTGCCAGCAGTTACCCAGGGTATAGCAATCAGCCCCAGCATTTT. Translation gives CASSYPGYSNQPQHF. The genes are TRBV6-6 and TRBJ1-5, with a possible D match to TRBD1 (5 bases). Trimming took 2 bases from V and 0 from J, leaving 8 bases between them. Per germline, CDR1 MNHNY and CDR2 SVGAGI (reference sequence). CDR3 size: 15 residues.

The genes are TRBV13 and TRBJ2-2; TRBD1 matches at 10 bases. The germline gives CDR1 PRHDT, CDR2 FYEKMQ (reference sequence). J was trimmed by 5 bases and V by 6 bases; bases with no gene match: 12. There are 17 residues in the CDR3. The CDR3 loop is CASRLRETGGETGELFF. The CDR3 nucleotides read TGTGCCAGCAGGCTCCGTGAGACAGGGGGCGAGACCGGGGAGCTGTTTTTT.

The CDR3 loop is CASSYRYMNTEAFF. DNA of the CDR3: TGCGCCAGCAGCTACAGGTACATGAACACTGAAGCTTTCTTT. The J gene is TRBJ1-1, the V gene TRBV5-1; D is perhaps TRBD1 (5 bases). The CDR3 covers 14 residues. The germline gives CDR1 SGHRS, CDR2 YFSETQ. V lost 3 bases and J lost 0, with 9 bases in between.

The chain carries TRBV7-9 and TRBJ1-2, with D maybe TRBD1 (5 bases). Germline CDR1 and CDR2: SEHNR and FQNEAQ (reference sequence). The length of the CDR3 is 13 residues. Trimming cost V 3 bases and J 0 bases, with 5 bases left between them. CDR3 nucleotide sequence: TGTGCCAGCAGCTTGGACACTAACTATGGCTACACCTTC. Its translation is CASSLDTNYGYTF.

The chain combines TRBV2 with TRBJ1-5; no clear D gene. Germline-derived CDR1 and CDR2 are SNHLY and FYNNEI. This CDR3 is built from 16 residues. Trimming took 3 bases from V and 2 from J, leaving 14 bases between them. The CDR3 DNA reads TGTGCCAGCAGTGAGCTGGGTGTGGGCGGCAATCAGCCCCAGCATTTT. The encoded protein is CASSELGVGGNQPQHF.

The chain employs TRBV21-1 and TRBJ1-6; TRBD1 reflects the table's D call only, with no check against the DNA. TRBV21-1 counts as a pseudogene. This CDR3 spans 18 amino acids. DNA of the CDR3: TGTGCCAGCAGCACCGGACAGGCCCATTGCTCCTATAATTCACCCCTCCACTTT. It specifies CASSTGQAHCSYNSPLHF.

J is TRBJ2-7 and V is TRBV19; D ambiguous. V was pared by 5 bases and J by 6 bases, with 20 bases between. CDR1 and CDR2 from the germline V gene are LNHDA and SQIVND (reference sequence). CDR3 length: 15 residues. The CDR3 sequence is CASSATVLAFGEQYF. DNA of the CDR3: TGTGCCAGTAGTGCCACAGTGCTTGCGTTTGGCGAGCAGTACTTC.

This chain links TRBV5-5 with TRBJ1-5; 9 positions agree with TRBD1. Trimming took 4 bases from V and 4 from J; bases not matched to a gene: 18. CDR3 length: 19 residues. CDR1 SGHKS and CDR2 YYEKEE come from the germline V gene (reference sequence). The DNA for the CDR3 is TGTGCCAGCAGCCCCACCCGACTTTCCGGGACAGGGATGAATCAGCCCCAGCATTTT. Translation gives CASSPTRLSGTGMNQPQHF.

The chain couples TRBV7-3 to TRBJ1-2; 10 bases align to TRBD1. The CDR3 length is 15 residues. Germline CDR1 SGHTA, CDR2 FQGTGA. V shed 5 bases and J 2 bases; nucleotides not matched to a gene: 5. CDR3 loop: CASSPTGQGNYGYTF. Here the CDR3 DNA reads TGTGCCAGCAGCCCGACGGGACAGGGGAACTATGGCTACACCTTC.

The rearrangement links TRBV6-1 to TRBJ1-5; no clear D gene. CDR1 is MNHNS, CDR2 SASEGT, per germline. CDR3 length: 16 residues. V dropped 1 base and J dropped 4 bases, with 14 bases sitting between them. The CDR3 sequence: CASSEGWRARNQPQHF. CDR3 DNA sequence: TGTGCCAGCAGTGAAGGTTGGAGGGCCAGAAATCAGCCCCAGCATTTT.

This clone is labeled medium-sized (0.01 to 0.1%). Additional DNA sequences in this sample encode the identical CDR3. V and J are TRBV27 and TRBJ2-7; D unclear. The CDR3 spans 13 residues. Germline CDR1 is MNHEY and CDR2 is SMNVEV (reference sequence). V lost 3 bases and J lost 2, with 8 bases in between. The CDR3 is CASSFGRTYEQYF. The CDR3 DNA reads TGTGCCAGCAGTTTTGGCAGAACCTACGAGCAGTACTTC.

This chain joins TRBV19 and TRBJ2-6; D is unresolved. Between the trimmed V and J ends, which lost 9 bases and 0 bases, there was a span of 15 bases. This CDR3 contains 16 residues. Germline V gene data show CDR1 as LNHDA and CDR2 as SQIVND (reference sequence). The DNA for the CDR3 is TGTGCCAGCCACCAGATCGACAACTCTGGGGCCAACGTCCTGACTTTC. This translates into CASHQIDNSGANVLTF. The full variable domain, completed using reference TRBV19 and TRBJ2-6, is DGGITQSPKYLFRKEGQNVTLSCEQNLNHDAMYWYRQDPGQGLRLIYYSQIVNDFQKGDIAEGYSVSREKKESFPLTVTSAQKNPTAFYLCASHQIDNSGANVLTFGAGSRLTVL.

This clone came up once. V is TRBV19 and J is TRBJ2-7; a weak D match, TRBD1 (7 bases). Trimming removed 4 bases from V and 5 bases from J, with 18 bases in between. CDR1 and CDR2 (germline): LNHDA, SQIVND (reference sequence). This CDR3 spans 15 amino acids. The CDR3 spells CASSTHRGGADEQYF. The CDR3 DNA sequence: TGTGCCAGTAGTACCCACAGGGGAGGAGCCGACGAGCAGTACTTC.

This rearrangement joins TRBV9 to TRBJ2-1; 10 nucleotides line up with TRBD2. Trimming removed 3 bases from V and 2 bases from J; junction bases left unmatched: 5. Germline V gene sequence: CDR1 SGDLS, CDR2 YYNGEE. The CDR3 has 16 amino acids. CDR3 region: CASSGPSGGTYNEQFF. CDR3 sequence (DNA): TGTGCCAGCAGCGGCCCTAGCGGGGGTACCTACAATGAGCAGTTCTTC.

The chain couples TRBV10-2 to TRBJ2-5; D uncertain. The tail of the sequence fits TRBJ2-7 better, so the J call may be wrong. In germline, CDR1 is WSHSY, CDR2 SAAADI. This CDR3 is built from 11 residues. The CDR3 protein is CASSESSEQYF. DNA of the CDR3: TGCGCCAGCAGTGAGTCTAGCGAGCAGTACTTC.

V gene TRBV6-5 combines with J gene TRBJ2-5, with TRBD2 matching 11 bases. TRBJ2-7 matches the DNA end more closely, so the J call is doubtful. The CDR3 covers 15 residues. The V gene's germline CDR1 is MNHEY and CDR2 SVGAGI. In DNA, the CDR3 is TGTGCCAGCAGTACCTTAGCGGGGGGGCCGGACGAGCAGTACTTC. Translation: CASSTLAGGPDEQYF.

The chain couples TRBV6-5 to TRBJ1-4; the match to TRBD1 covers 7 bases. J gave up 8 bases and V 0 bases, and 6 bases lay outside the gene matches. CDR1 MNHEY and CDR2 SVGAGI come from the germline V gene. The CDR3 is 15 residues long. In DNA, the CDR3 is TGTGCCAGCAGTTACTCGAGGGGGCGGTACGAAAAACTGTTTTTT. Translation: CASSYSRGRYEKLFF.